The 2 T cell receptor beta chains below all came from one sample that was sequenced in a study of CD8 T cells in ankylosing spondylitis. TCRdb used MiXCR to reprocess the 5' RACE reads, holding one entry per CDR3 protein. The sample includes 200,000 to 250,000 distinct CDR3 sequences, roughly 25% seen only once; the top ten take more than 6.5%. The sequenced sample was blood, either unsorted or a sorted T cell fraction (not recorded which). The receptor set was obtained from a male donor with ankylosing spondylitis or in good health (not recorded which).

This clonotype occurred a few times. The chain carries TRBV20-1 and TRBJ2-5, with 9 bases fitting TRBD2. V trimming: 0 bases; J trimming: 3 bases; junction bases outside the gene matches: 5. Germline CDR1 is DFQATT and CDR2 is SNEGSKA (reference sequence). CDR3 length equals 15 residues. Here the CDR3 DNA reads TGCAGTGCTAGAGAGGGTAGCGGGAGAAAAGAGACCCAGTACTTC. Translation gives CSAREGSGRKETQYF.

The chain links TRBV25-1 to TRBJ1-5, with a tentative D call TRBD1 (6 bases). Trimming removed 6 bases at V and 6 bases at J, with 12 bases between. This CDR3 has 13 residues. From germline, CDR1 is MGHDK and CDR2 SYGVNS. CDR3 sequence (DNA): TGTGCCAGCAGCGGGGGGGGCGGTCAGCCCCAGCATTTT. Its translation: CASSGGGGQPQHF.